Below, 9 T cell receptor beta chains from the same sample are listed, as sequenced in a study of T-cell memory formation after mild COVID-19. A single record per CDR3 protein comes from TCRdb applying MiXCR to the 5' RACE reads. The data hold roughly 410,000 distinct CDR3 sequences, with 20% to 25% observed a single time. The specimen was PBMCs or a T cell subset sorted from them (not recorded which). All receptors derive from an adult woman who had mild COVID-19 (a few samples of this study predate the infection). Cell type and time point are not known.

This clonotype appeared a few times. The genes are TRBV5-1 and TRBJ1-1, with D possibly TRBD1 on 5 matching bases. In germline, CDR1 is SGHRS, CDR2 YFSETQ. Trimming stripped 0 bases from V and 4 bases from J, with 13 bases between. The length of the CDR3 is 15 residues. The CDR3, as DNA: TGCGCCAGCAGCTTGGACAGGTTGGCTAGCACTGAAGCTTTCTTT. Translation: CASSLDRLASTEAFF. The whole variable domain, remainder taken from reference TRBV5-1 and TRBJ1-1, is KAGVTQTPRYLIKTRGQQVTLSCSPISGHRSVSWYQQTPGQGLQFLFEYFSETQRNKGNFPGRFSGRQFSNSRSEMNVSTLELGDSALYLCASSLDRLASTEAFFGQGTRLTVV.

The V gene is TRBV3-1, the J gene TRBJ2-3, with 7 nucleotides matching TRBD2. Per the germline V gene, CDR1 is LGHDT and CDR2 is YNNKEL (reference sequence). This CDR3 has 14 amino acids. The V gene end was trimmed by 5 bases and the J gene end by 2 bases; junction bases not matched to a gene: 4. In DNA, the CDR3 is TGTGCCAGCAGCACCGGACTAGACACAGATACGCAGTATTTT. Amino acid sequence: CASSTGLDTDTQYF.

The chain links TRBV7-2 to TRBJ2-5, with 13 bases identical to TRBD2. The V and J ends lost 5 bases and 6 bases, in that order; junction bases with no gene match: 3. The CDR3 spans 14 residues. Germline values: CDR1 SGHTA, CDR2 FQGNSA. CDR3 nucleotides: TGTGCCAGCAGCCTGGGACTAGCGGGACAGACCCAGTACTTC. Its protein is CASSLGLAGQTQYF.

The chain has TRBV6-2 or TRBV6-3 and TRBJ2-7; no definite D call. Trimming removed 8 bases at V and 10 bases at J, with 12 bases between. CDR3 length equals 10 residues. In germline, CDR1 is MNHEY, CDR2 SVGEGT. CDR3 residues: CASGIGTQYF. Here the CDR3 DNA reads TGTGCCAGCGGGATAGGTACTCAGTACTTC.

This chain links TRBV13 with TRBJ1-6, with D perhaps matching TRBD1 (5 bases). CDR3 length equals 16 residues. CDR1 PRHDT and CDR2 FYEKMQ come from the germline V gene (reference sequence). V was pared by 6 bases and J by 5 bases, with 17 bases between. DNA for the CDR3: TGTGCCAGCAGAAAACCCGGGACCTCGAATAATTCACCCCTCCACTTT. It is translated as CASRKPGTSNNSPLHF.

The rearrangement joins TRBV12-3 or TRBV12-4 to TRBJ1-5; 7 nucleotides line up with TRBD1. The V segment lost 6 bases and the J segment 6 bases; nucleotides outside the gene matches: 5. This CDR3 is built from 13 residues. CDR3 sequence: CASSRQGVQPQHF. The DNA for the CDR3 is TGTGCCAGCAGCCGACAGGGAGTTCAGCCCCAGCATTTT.

In this sample, this clonotype turned up many times. The rearrangement uses TRBV29-1 and TRBJ2-1; TRBD2 agrees at 13 bases. The CDR3 extends over 12 amino acids. V was clipped by 7 bases and J by 8 bases; unmatched bases: 2. Germline V gives CDR1 SQVTM, CDR2 ANQGSEA. CDR3 DNA: TGCAGCGCGGGACTAGCGGGGTATGAGCAGTTCTTC. Encoded protein: CSAGLAGYEQFF.

The gene calls are TRBV15 and TRBJ1-1, with D possibly TRBD1 on 5 matching bases. The CDR3 length is 17 residues. Germline V gene data show CDR1 as LNHNV and CDR2 as YYDKDF (reference sequence). Trimming shortened V by 3 bases and J by 5 bases, and 22 bases separated the two germline ends. CDR3 in DNA: TGTGCCACCAGCAGGTTGGGAGACAGAGCTCGGGGTACTGAAGCTTTCTTT. It yields the protein CATSRLGDRARGTEAFF.

This clonotype has just a few counts. The rearrangement links TRBV9 to TRBJ2-4, with 9 bases lining up with TRBD2. There are 16 residues in the CDR3. Germline trimming cut 0 bases from V and 3 bases from J; bases unmatched to any gene: 4. Per the germline V gene, CDR1 is SGDLS and CDR2 is YYNGEE. The CDR3 reads CASSVEAGGVKNIQYF. CDR3 DNA sequence: TGTGCCAGCAGCGTAGAAGCGGGGGGTGTCAAAAACATTCAGTACTTC. Filled out from reference TRBV9 and TRBJ2-4, the complete variable domain reads DSGVTQTPKHLITATGQRVTLRCSPRSGDLSVYWYQQSLDQGLQFLIQYYNGEERAKGNILERFSAQQFPDLHSELNLSSLELGDSALYFCASSVEAGGVKNIQYFGAGTRLSVL.